Included here is one T cell receptor beta chain sequence, with context. The antigen is not known. This sample stems from a study of shared clonotypes between healthy human individuals. Points from the study as a whole: Rarefaction showed sorted-subset sequencing was incomplete despite large depth. Larger richness was generally estimated for naive than memory subsets. Non-shared clonotypes were found to have lower generation probabilities than the clonotypes that were shared by all four of the sorted-subset donors.

CD45RO-negative cells were positively selected for CCR7, leaving out terminally differentiated effector memory CD45RA+ cells. Germline V gives CDR1 SGHVS, CDR2 FQNEAQ. The germline V and J ends were trimmed by 6 bases and 0 bases, with 11 bases remaining between them. This CDR3 is built from 14 residues. Across several immunoSEQ plates, the genomic DNA of each subset was split evenly. Generated by immunoSEQ multiplex PCR, the TCRdb table keeps only in-frame clones and is missing some. The sample comprises 660,000 or so clones, roughly 96% of which are singletons, and more than 0.085% rests with the top ten.

This receptor was taken from a woman in her twenties or thirties in good health. The chain links TRBV7-8 to TRBJ1-1; D is ambiguous. The sample comprised naive CD8+ T cells sorted from blood. The CDR3 reads CASSQYTMNTEAFF. DNA of the CDR3: TGTGCCAGCAGTCAATACACAATGAACACTGAAGCTTTCTTT.